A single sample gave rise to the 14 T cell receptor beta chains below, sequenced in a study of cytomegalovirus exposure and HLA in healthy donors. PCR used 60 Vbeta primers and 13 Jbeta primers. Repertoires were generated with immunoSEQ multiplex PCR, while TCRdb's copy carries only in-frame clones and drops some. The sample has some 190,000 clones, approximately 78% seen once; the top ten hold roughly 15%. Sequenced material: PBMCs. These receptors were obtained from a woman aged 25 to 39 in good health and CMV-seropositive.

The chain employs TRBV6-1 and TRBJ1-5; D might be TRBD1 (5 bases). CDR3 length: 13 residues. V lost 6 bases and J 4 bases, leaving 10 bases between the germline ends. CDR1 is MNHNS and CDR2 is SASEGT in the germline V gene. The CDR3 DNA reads TGTGCCAGCAGAGGAGACAGTAATCAGCCCCAGCATTTT. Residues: CASRGDSNQPQHF.

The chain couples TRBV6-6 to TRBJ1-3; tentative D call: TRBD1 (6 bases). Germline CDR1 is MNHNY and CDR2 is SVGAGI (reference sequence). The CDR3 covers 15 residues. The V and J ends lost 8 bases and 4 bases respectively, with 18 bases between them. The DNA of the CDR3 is TGTGCCAGCGCATCCTCCGGGACATCCGGAAACACCATATATTTT. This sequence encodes CASASSGTSGNTIYF.

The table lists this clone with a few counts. The CDR3 DNA reads TGTGCCAGCAGCCCGGACAGAGGGAGAAATGAAAAACTGTTTTTT. This gives the protein CASSPDRGRNEKLFF. The chain carries TRBV28 and TRBJ1-4, with D possibly being TRBD1 (6 bases). The CDR3 has 15 amino acids. V shed 6 bases and J shed 5 bases, with 16 bases lying between them. CDR1 is MDHEN, CDR2 SYDVKM, per germline.

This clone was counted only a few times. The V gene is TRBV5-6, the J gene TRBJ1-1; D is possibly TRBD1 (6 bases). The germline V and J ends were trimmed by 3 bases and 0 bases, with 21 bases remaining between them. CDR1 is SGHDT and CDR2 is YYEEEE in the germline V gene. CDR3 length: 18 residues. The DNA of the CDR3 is TGTGCCAGCAGCTCACCCGGGACATCCCTCGCCATGAACACTGAAGCTTTCTTT. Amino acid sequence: CASSSPGTSLAMNTEAFF.

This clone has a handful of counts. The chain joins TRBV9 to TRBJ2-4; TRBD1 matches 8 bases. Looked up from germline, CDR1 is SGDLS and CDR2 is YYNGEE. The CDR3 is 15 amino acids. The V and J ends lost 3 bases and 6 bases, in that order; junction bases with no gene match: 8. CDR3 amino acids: CASSDAGGVGNIQYF. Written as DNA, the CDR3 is TGTGCCAGCAGCGACGCAGGGGGCGTTGGAAACATTCAGTACTTC.

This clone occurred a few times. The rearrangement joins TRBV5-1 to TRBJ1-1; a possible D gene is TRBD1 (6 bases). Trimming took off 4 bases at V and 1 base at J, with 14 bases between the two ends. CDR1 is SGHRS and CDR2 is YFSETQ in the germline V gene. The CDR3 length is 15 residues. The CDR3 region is CASSTRGGTNTEAFF. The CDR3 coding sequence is TGCGCCAGCAGCACGAGGGGGGGGACGAACACTGAAGCTTTCTTT.

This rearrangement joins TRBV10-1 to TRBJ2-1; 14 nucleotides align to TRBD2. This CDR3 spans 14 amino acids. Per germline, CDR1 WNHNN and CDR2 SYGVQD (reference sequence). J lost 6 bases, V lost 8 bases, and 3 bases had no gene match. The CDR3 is CASATSGGANEQFF. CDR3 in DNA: TGCGCCAGCGCGACTAGCGGGGGGGCCAATGAGCAGTTCTTC.

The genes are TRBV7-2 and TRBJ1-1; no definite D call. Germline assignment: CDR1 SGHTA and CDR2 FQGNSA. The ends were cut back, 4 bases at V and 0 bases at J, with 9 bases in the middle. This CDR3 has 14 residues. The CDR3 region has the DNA TGTGCCAGCAGCTCAAGTACAGTGAACACTGAAGCTTTCTTT. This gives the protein CASSSSTVNTEAFF.

The CDR3 spells CASSSYTLPQGRSSNQPQHF. CDR3 bases: TGTGCCAGCAGTTCCTATACCCTGCCTCAAGGGAGATCTAGCAATCAGCCCCAGCATTTT. The chain links TRBV28 to TRBJ1-5; no firm D call. Trimming cost V 4 bases and J 0 bases, with 25 bases left between them. The CDR3 covers 20 residues. Germline V gene sequence: CDR1 MDHEN, CDR2 SYDVKM.

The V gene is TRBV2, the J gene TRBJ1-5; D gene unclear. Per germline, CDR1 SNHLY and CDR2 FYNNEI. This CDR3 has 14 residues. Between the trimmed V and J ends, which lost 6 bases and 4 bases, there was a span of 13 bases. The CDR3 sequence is CASRDLEVNQPQHF. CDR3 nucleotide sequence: TGTGCCAGCAGGGACCTGGAGGTTAATCAGCCCCAGCATTTT.

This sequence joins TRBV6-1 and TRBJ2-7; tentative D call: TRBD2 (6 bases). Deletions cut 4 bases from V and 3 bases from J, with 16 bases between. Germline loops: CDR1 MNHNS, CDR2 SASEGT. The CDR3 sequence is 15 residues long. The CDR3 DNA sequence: TGTGCCAGCAGTGGTTTGAGGGAGGCCAACTACGAGCAGTACTTC. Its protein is CASSGLREANYEQYF.

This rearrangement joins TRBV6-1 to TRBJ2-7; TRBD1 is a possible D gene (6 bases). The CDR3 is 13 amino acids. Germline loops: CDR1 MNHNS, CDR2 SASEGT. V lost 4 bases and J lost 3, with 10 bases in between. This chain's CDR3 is CASSVYRDYEQYF. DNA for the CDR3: TGTGCCAGCAGTGTTTACAGGGACTACGAGCAGTACTTC.

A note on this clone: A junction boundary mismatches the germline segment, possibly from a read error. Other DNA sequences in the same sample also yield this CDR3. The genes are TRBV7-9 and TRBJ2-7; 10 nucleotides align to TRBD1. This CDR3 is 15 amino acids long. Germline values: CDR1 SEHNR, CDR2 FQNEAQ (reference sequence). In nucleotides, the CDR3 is TGTGCCAGCAGCCAGGGGGACAGGGGCGGGAACGAGCAGTACTTT. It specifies CASSQGDRGGNEQYF.

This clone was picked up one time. In DNA, the CDR3 is TGCAGCGCCGGGACTAGCGCCAGCACAGATACGCAGTATTTT. Protein: CSAGTSASTDTQYF. The chain combines TRBV29-1 with TRBJ2-3; 10 nucleotides agree with TRBD2. The CDR3 has 14 amino acids. From germline, CDR1 is SQVTM and CDR2 ANQGSEA. V was clipped by 7 bases and J by 0 bases; unmatched bases: 4.